This TCR beta chain was identified in a study of cytomegalovirus exposure and HLA in healthy donors. For the study at large: Membership in the Caucasian-associated ancestry cluster was found for about 80% of 300 to 500 genotyped donors.

PCR used 60 Vbeta primers and 13 Jbeta primers. Repertoires were generated with immunoSEQ multiplex PCR, while TCRdb's copy carries only in-frame clones and drops some. This sample contains 45,000 to 55,000 clones. About this clone: Antigen unknown.

Whole-study findings and limits: Cytomegalovirus association was listed for 164 TCR beta chains. In a later analysis, a missense DCLRE1C variant was linked to TCR beta V- and J-gene trimming.

V was shortened by 6 bases and J by 3 bases, with 9 bases between the two germline ends. The CDR3 length is 12 residues. Germline lookup yields CDR1 WSHSY and CDR2 SAAADI. The rearrangement joins TRBV10-2 to TRBJ2-7, with a weak D call TRBD1 (6 bases). Sequencing was performed on PBMCs. The sequence was obtained from a woman aged 45-60 years in good health and CMV-seropositive. The CDR3 sequence: CASSPGHYEQYF. The DNA for the CDR3 is TGCGCCAGCAGCCCGGGACACTACGAGCAGTACTTC.